These 9 T cell receptor beta chains came from one sample sequenced in a study of high-grade serous ovarian cancer treatment subgroups. Tumor samples were obtained before definitive surgery or chemotherapy. TCRdb's copy holds only in-frame clones and misses some; the assay was immunoSEQ multiplex PCR. The sample contains about 2,100 clones, over 70% of which appear only once. The sequenced sample was tumor tissue. These TCRs come from a human donor with high-grade serous ovarian cancer.

The V call is TRBV7-2, the J call TRBJ1-2; D possibly corresponds to TRBD1 (6 bases). Germline CDR1 SGHTA, CDR2 FQGNSA. The V and J ends lost 5 bases and 14 bases respectively, with 15 bases between them. The CDR3 contains 11 residues. In DNA form, the CDR3 reads TGTGCCAGCAGCCTGCAGGGGCTCGAGACCTTC. It yields the protein CASSLQGLETF.

This clone was found a few times. V gene TRBV7-2 combines with J gene TRBJ2-3; D may match TRBD1 or TRBD2 (5 bases each). Germline assignment: CDR1 SGHTA and CDR2 FQGNSA. V shed 5 bases and J shed 10 bases, with 13 bases lying between them. The CDR3 extends over 12 amino acids. CDR3 amino acids: CASSPGLNPQYF. For the CDR3, the DNA is TGTGCCAGCAGCCCGGGGCTTAATCCGCAGTATTTT.

This clone appeared a few times. This chain joins TRBV19 and TRBJ1-2; D perhaps matches TRBD1 (6 bases). Germline assignment: CDR1 LNHDA and CDR2 SQIVND (reference sequence). This CDR3 is 11 amino acids long. The germline V and J ends were trimmed by 8 bases and 7 bases, with 11 bases remaining between them. The CDR3 loop reads CASEQTGGYTF. The CDR3 nucleotides are TGTGCCAGTGAACAGACAGGTGGCTACACCTTC.

The rearrangement uses TRBV28 and TRBJ2-2, with D tentatively TRBD2 (6 bases). The CDR3 runs to 16 residues. Trimming left V 3 bases short and J 5 bases short, with 16 bases between. Germline CDR1 reads MDHEN; CDR2 reads SYDVKM. The CDR3 here is CASSLFQGGGTGELFF. CDR3 nucleotide sequence: TGTGCCAGCAGTTTGTTCCAGGGAGGAGGGACCGGGGAGCTGTTTTTT.

The chain uses TRBV7-2 and TRBJ1-2; 7 nucleotides match TRBD1. Germline CDR1 SGHTA, CDR2 FQGNSA. V lost 5 bases and J lost 8; bases outside the gene matches: 5. The CDR3 runs 12 residues. The CDR3 DNA is TGTGCCAGCAGCATAACAGGGGTCGGCTACACCTTC. Translated, it gives CASSITGVGYTF. Variable domain in full (rest from reference TRBV7-2 and TRBJ1-2): GAGVSQSPSNKVTEKGKDVELRCDPISGHTALYWYRQSLGQGLEFLIYFQGNSAPDKSGLPSDRFSAERTGGSVSTLTIQRTQQEDSAVYLCASSITGVGYTFGSGTRLTVV.

This clone was observed a few times. The rearrangement uses TRBV2 and TRBJ1-6, with 9 bases that match TRBD1. Germline V gene lookup returns CDR1 SNHLY and CDR2 FYNNEI. The CDR3 totals 13 residues. V trimming: 9 bases; J trimming: 9 bases; junction bases outside the gene matches: 6. CDR3 loop: CASRGQGGSPLHF. CDR3 in DNA: TGTGCCAGTCGGGGACAGGGTGGTTCACCCCTCCACTTT.

J is TRBJ1-2 and V is TRBV14; 7 bases align to TRBD1. CDR1 is SGHDN and CDR2 is FVKESK in the germline V gene. The CDR3 is 17 residues long. Losses at the gene ends were 0 bases for V and 3 bases for J; bases not matched to a gene: 10. CDR3 protein: CASSQDLPGQSYYGYTF. CDR3 sequence (DNA): TGTGCCAGCAGCCAAGACCTTCCGGGACAGAGCTACTATGGCTACACCTTC.

The rearrangement links TRBV30 to TRBJ2-2; the D is unclear. Trimming stripped 5 bases from V and 7 bases from J, with 14 bases between. The CDR3 is 13 amino acids. CDR1 and CDR2 from the germline V gene are GTSNPN and SVGIG (reference sequence). CDR3 region: CAWGSAVRGELFF. In DNA form, the CDR3 reads TGTGCCTGGGGGTCCGCTGTTCGCGGGGAGCTGTTTTTT.

Comment on this clone: Its ends do not fully match the called genes, so a read error is possible. The chain recombines TRBV7-2 with TRBJ2-2, with a possible D match to TRBD2 (6 bases). The CDR3 contains 16 residues. CDR1 is SGHTA and CDR2 is FQGNSA in the germline V gene. CDR3 bases: TGTGCCAGCAACTTAGTGGGGGGTATGAACACCGGGGAGCTGTTTTTT. Amino acid sequence: CASNLVGGMNTGELFF.